This T cell receptor beta chain originates from a study of human T cells and chemical hapten exposure. This clonotype occurred many times. Original analysis: Per sample, the median was roughly 96,000 TCRs, with values from approximately 25,000 to 650,000. TCRdb processed the RACE reads anew with MiXCR; each CDR3 protein has one entry. The V and J calls were determined by TCRdb, not by the authors. Counted here are more than 90,000 distinct CDR3 sequences, around 10% occurring once; the ten biggest clones make up 3% to 4%. The sample's time point: patch test 2, 6 weeks after DPC sensitization. Documented treatment: therapeutic diphenylcyclopropenone sensitization with weekly scalp DPC. The donor pool consisted of alopecia patients aged 18 to 70 years, considered suitable for DPC. The CDR3 runs 11 residues. The V and J ends lost 2 bases and 8 bases respectively, with 5 bases between them. Germline V gene lookup returns CDR1 SGHDT and CDR2 YYEEEE.

Specimen: whole blood, collected in connection with sensitization to the hapten diphenylcyclopropenone (DPC). This TCR was recovered from a woman aged 40 to 50 with alopecia areata. Some clones in this sample may be carry-over from other donors' samples. The chain employs TRBV5-6 and TRBJ2-4; D is unresolved. The CDR3 DNA follows: TGTGCCAGCAGCTTAGTGGACATTCAGTACTTC. It translates to CASSLVDIQYF.